Reported below is one T cell receptor (beta chain). What this receptor recognizes is not known. No much larger clonotype is one base removed from it; base qualities were not supplied. The data originate from a study of blood T cell repertoires in COVID-19 (dated by TCRdb to between 2020 and 2021). About the investigation overall: Samples covering the acute and convalescent phases of COVID-19 were provided by collaborators in the United States, Italy and Spain. The dataset comprised deeply sampled blood TCRbeta repertoires from subjects exposed to, actively infected with, or recovered from COVID-19. The samples were drawn from the first 160 participants of the ongoing ImmuneRACE study and from 1,254 subjects provided by 6 global collaborators. Where available, HLA class I and class II types were obtained from metadata supplied by the sample provider rather than from assay-based typing. A freely available public database, intended as a resource for researchers studying the immune response to SARS-CoV-2, is where the repertoires were released. The material from the prospective study consisted of cDNA or gDNA derived from T cells, B-cell-depleted T cells, or PBMCs. A de-identified subject ID, COVID-19 status, age in years and sex were almost always included in the sample metadata. What the research found in general, with its limitations: How much clinical and demographic metadata was included differed by source and by participant, and the metadata was provided uncurated.

V is shortened by 2 bases, J by 4 bases, and the region joining them spans 20 bases. The germline V gene (reference sequence) supplies CDR1 GTSNPN and CDR2 SVGIG. Spanning cysteine to phenylalanine, the CDR3 consists of 17 amino acids. Kept here is only the CDR3 DNA, which spans 51 bases and is read in frame from base 1. TCRbeta CDR3 regions were amplified from genomic DNA using the immunoSEQ Assay, a bias-controlled multiplex PCR. Concerning the study's data processing: Within the assay, amplification of reference gene primers was used to estimate how many nucleated cells each sample contained. To quantify the absolute abundance of each unique TCRbeta CDR3 rearrangement, sequence reads were collapsed and filtered. For each sample, productive Simpson clonality was calculated by taking the square root of Simpson's diversity index across productive rearrangements. Not all clones reach the TCRdb copy of this immuneACCESS table, which keeps in-frame sequences only. Checked studies attribute under half of the gap to unresolved V genes and leave the rest unexplained. Clone size and V and J calls were adopted from that table, with D and trimming inferred from the DNA. Present in this sample are 120,000 or so clones, 86% of which were seen just once. More than 4% of the sample is in the top ten clones.

Collaborating institutions collected whole blood in K2EDTA tubes following their own protocols. For TCRbeta analysis, collaborator samples were shipped as frozen whole blood, as isolated PBMCs, or as DNA extracted from either sample type. The sequence came from a middle-aged man with acute or convalescent COVID-19. The sequencing input was peripheral blood. The rearrangement joined TRBV30 to TRBJ1-4; the D gene is perhaps TRBD1, on 5 matching bases. The DNA is TGTGCCTGGAGTTCGGGACTGTCAGATCCCAATAATGAAAAACTGTTTTTT. Its translation is CAWSSGLSDPNNEKLFF.